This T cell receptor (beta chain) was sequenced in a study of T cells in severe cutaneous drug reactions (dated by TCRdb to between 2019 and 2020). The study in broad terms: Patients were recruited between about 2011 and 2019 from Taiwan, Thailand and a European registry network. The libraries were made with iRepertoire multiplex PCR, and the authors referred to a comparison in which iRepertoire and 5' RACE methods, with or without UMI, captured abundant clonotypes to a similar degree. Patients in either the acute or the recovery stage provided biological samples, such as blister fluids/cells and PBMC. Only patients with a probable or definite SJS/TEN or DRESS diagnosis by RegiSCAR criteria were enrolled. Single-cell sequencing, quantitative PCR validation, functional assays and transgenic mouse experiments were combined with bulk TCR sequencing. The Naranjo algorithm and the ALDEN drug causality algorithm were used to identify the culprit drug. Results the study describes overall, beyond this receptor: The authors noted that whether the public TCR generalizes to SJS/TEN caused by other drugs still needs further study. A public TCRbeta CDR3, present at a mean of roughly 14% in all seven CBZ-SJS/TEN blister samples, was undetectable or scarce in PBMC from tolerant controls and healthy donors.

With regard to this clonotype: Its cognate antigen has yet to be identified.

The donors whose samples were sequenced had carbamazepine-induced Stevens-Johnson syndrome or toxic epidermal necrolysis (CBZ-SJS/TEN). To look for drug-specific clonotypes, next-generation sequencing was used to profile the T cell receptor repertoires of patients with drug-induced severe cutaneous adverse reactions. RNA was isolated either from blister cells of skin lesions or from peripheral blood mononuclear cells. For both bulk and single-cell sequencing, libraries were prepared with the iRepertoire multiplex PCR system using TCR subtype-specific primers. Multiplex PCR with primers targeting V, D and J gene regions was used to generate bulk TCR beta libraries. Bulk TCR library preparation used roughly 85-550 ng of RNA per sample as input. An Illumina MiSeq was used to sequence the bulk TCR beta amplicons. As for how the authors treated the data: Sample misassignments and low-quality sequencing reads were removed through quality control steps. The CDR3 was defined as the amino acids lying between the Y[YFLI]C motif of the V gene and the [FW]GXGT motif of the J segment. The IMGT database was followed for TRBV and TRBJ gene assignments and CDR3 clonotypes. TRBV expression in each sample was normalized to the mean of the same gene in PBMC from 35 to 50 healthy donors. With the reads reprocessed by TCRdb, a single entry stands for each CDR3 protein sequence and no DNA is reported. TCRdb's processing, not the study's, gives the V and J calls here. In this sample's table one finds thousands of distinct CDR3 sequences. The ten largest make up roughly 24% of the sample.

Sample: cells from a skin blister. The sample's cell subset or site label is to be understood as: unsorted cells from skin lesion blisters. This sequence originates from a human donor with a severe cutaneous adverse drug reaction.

The CDR3 loop reads CASSLEESLYEQYF. This sequence uses TRBV12-3 or TRBV12-4 and TRBJ2-7; absent DNA, TCRdb's TRBD2 call cannot be checked. Spanning cysteine to phenylalanine, the CDR3 consists of 14 amino acids. No DNA is given.